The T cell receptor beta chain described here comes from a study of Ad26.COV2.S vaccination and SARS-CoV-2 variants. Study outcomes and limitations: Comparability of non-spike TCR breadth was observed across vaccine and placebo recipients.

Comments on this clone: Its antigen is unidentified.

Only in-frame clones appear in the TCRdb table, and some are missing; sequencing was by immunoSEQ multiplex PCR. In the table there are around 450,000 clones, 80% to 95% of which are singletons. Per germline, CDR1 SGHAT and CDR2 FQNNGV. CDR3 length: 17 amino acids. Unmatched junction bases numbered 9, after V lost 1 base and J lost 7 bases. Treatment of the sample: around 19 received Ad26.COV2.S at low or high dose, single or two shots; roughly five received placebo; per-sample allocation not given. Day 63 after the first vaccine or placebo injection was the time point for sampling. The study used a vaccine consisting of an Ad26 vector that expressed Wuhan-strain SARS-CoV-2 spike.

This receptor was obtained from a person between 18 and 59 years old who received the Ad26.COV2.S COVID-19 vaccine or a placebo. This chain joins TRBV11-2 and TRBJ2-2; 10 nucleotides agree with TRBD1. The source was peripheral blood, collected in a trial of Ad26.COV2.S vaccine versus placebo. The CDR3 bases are TGTGCCAGCAGCTTAGGGGGACAGGGGTGGTACGGCGGGGAGCTGTTTTTT. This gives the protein CASSLGGQGWYGGELFF.